The sequence of this T cell receptor beta chain was determined in a study of cytomegalovirus exposure and HLA in healthy donors. Study in general: From around 180 million T cells, an earlier analysis saw 120 million or so unique TCR beta sequences.

Whole-study results and caveats: An assumption of roughly uniform sequencing depth across donors underlay the presence/absence analyses.

This CDR3 has 14 amino acids. The germline gives CDR1 MDHEN, CDR2 SYDVKM. Trimming removed 8 bases from V and 1 base from J; junction bases left unmatched: 0. This clone showed up just a few times. Its cognate antigen is unknown. PCR involved 60 Vbeta and 13 Jbeta primers. Assay: immunoSEQ multiplex PCR; the TCRdb copy retains only in-frame clones and omits some. The table lists 130,000 to 150,000 clones, approximately 78% of them singletons. This rearrangement joins TRBV28 to TRBJ2-2; 11 nucleotides line up with TRBD2. This clonotype originated in a female donor in good health and CMV-seronegative. The material sequenced was PBMCs. In DNA, the CDR3 is TGTGCCAGCGGACTAGCGGGGAACACCGGGGAGCTGTTTTTT. It translates to CASGLAGNTGELFF.